This record covers a single T cell receptor (beta chain). What it binds is not known. One entry per CDR3 protein results from TCRdb running MiXCR on the 5' RACE reads. The sample lists 150,000 to 200,000 distinct CDR3 sequences; 15% to 20% were seen once. The sample originates from a study of CD8 T cells in ankylosing spondylitis. Broader study findings: Some motif variants had been reported before (in reactive arthritis synovial fluid and blood). Ankylosing spondylitis blood seemed to carry a telltale TCR beta motif made of eight highly homologous variants.

Sequenced input: blood, either unsorted or a sorted T cell fraction (not recorded which). This sequence was found in a male donor with ankylosing spondylitis or in good health (not recorded which).

CDR3 residues: CASSETGGSSYNEQFF. In DNA form, the CDR3 reads TGTGCCAGCAGTGAAACGGGGGGAAGCTCCTACAATGAGCAGTTCTTC. V is TRBV28 and J is TRBJ2-1; 7 nucleotides line up with TRBD2. V was pared by 5 bases and J by 0 bases, with 7 bases of the junction left unmatched. The CDR3 totals 16 residues. Germline V gives CDR1 MDHEN, CDR2 SYDVKM.